The 22 T cell receptor beta chains below were found in one sample sequenced in a study of healthy donors' naive CD4 and CD8 T cells. A linear amplification protocol produced the TCR libraries from roughly 480 ng of total RNA. TCRdb redid the calling of the reads with MiXCR, one entry per CDR3 protein. The table has approximately 180,000 distinct CDR3 sequences, 65% to 75% seen once. Sequenced sample: naive CD4+ and CD8+ T cells sorted from blood, pooled from several donors. The source of these receptors is a pool of human donors in good health; the sample pools cells from several healthy donors.

The chain uses TRBV29-1 and TRBJ1-2, with D perhaps matching TRBD1 (5 bases). CDR3 length: 15 amino acids. Trimming shortened V by 0 bases and J by 3 bases, and 14 bases separated the two germline ends. CDR1 and CDR2 (germline): SQVTM, ANQGSEA. CDR3 loop: CSVEDMAGLDYGYTF. CDR3 bases: TGCAGCGTTGAAGATATGGCAGGGCTGGACTATGGCTACACCTTC.

The chain recombines TRBV19 with TRBJ2-1, with 7 bases aligning to TRBD2. Losses at the gene ends were 3 bases for V and 5 bases for J; bases not matched to a gene: 7. CDR1 LNHDA and CDR2 SQIVND come from the germline V gene (reference sequence). CDR3 length: 15 amino acids. The CDR3 region has the DNA TGTGCCAGTAGTATGGGCGGGAGAAAACACAATGAGCAGTTCTTC. Protein sequence: CASSMGGRKHNEQFF.

The chain has TRBV29-1 and TRBJ2-7; 9 bases fit TRBD2. There are 15 residues in the CDR3. Trimming cost V 6 bases and J 4 bases; bases outside gene matches: 13. Germline CDR1 is SQVTM and CDR2 is ANQGSEA. The CDR3 DNA reads as TGCAGCGTCGGAGTTAGCGGGAGCCCTTATTACGAGCAGTACTTC. Its protein product is CSVGVSGSPYYEQYF.

The chain carries TRBV20-1 and TRBJ2-7, with 7 bases fitting TRBD2. V trimming: 6 bases; J trimming: 0 bases; junction bases outside the gene matches: 14. From germline, CDR1 is DFQATT and CDR2 SNEGSKA (reference sequence). The CDR3 spans 16 residues. In nucleotides, the CDR3 is TGCAGTGCCAGCAGGCCGCAGCGGGATTACTCCTACGAGCAGTACTTC. This encodes CSASRPQRDYSYEQYF.

The rearrangement links TRBV29-1 to TRBJ1-2; TRBD1 aligns across 9 bases. Trimming removed 6 bases from V and 8 bases from J; junction bases left unmatched: 10. Germline assignment: CDR1 SQVTM and CDR2 ANQGSEA. CDR3 length equals 13 residues. The DNA for the CDR3 is TGCAGCGTCTACAGGGGGCTCCGGAGGGGCTACACCTTC. Translation gives CSVYRGLRRGYTF.

The chain couples TRBV29-1 to TRBJ2-5, with D hard to call. CDR1 and CDR2 (germline): SQVTM, ANQGSEA. CDR3 length: 13 amino acids. The V gene lost 2 bases and the J gene lost 2 bases, with 9 bases spanning the gap. The CDR3 here is CSVERLGQETQYF. As DNA, the CDR3 is TGCAGCGTTGAACGCCTTGGGCAAGAGACCCAGTACTTC. The full variable domain, in which reference TRBV29-1 and TRBJ2-5 provide the parts outside the CDR3, is SAVISQKPSRDICQRGTSLTIQCQVDSQVTMMFWYRQQPGQSLTLIATANQGSEATYESGFVIDKFPISRPNLTFSTLTVSNMSPEDSSIYLCSVERLGQETQYFGPGTRLLVL.

This clonotype was counted a single time. The chain uses TRBV6-2 or TRBV6-3 and TRBJ2-5, with D maybe TRBD2 (5 bases). Germline V gives CDR1 MNHEY, CDR2 SVGEGT. This CDR3 is built from 17 residues. V dropped 2 bases and J dropped 2 bases, with 18 bases sitting between them. CDR3 sequence (DNA): TGTGCCAGCAGTTACCCTTCTCGGACTGTTATTCAAGAGACCCAGTACTTC. It translates to CASSYPSRTVIQETQYF.

CDR3 region: CASGGSTEAFF. The CDR3 DNA is TGTGCCAGCGGGGGAAGTACTGAAGCTTTCTTT. The gene calls are TRBV2 and TRBJ1-1, with D perhaps TRBD1 (5 bases). V was pared by 8 bases and J by 5 bases, with 9 bases between. This CDR3 has 11 residues. The V gene's germline CDR1 is SNHLY and CDR2 FYNNEI.

A remark on this clonotype: One end of the junction does not line up with germline, which may come from a read error. The CDR3 here is CASSLLQGAGTEAFF. In nucleotides, the CDR3 is TGTGCCAGCAGCTTGCTCCAGGGGGCAGGCACTGAAGCTTTCTTT. V gene TRBV5-1 combines with J gene TRBJ1-1; 8 bases are a match to TRBD1. The CDR3 length is 15 residues. Germline CDR1 reads SGHRS; CDR2 reads YFSETQ.

The gene calls are TRBV12-3 or TRBV12-4 and TRBJ1-2; 7 bases fit TRBD1. The trim removed 5 bases at V and 5 bases at J, leaving 8 bases unmatched. The CDR3 is made up of 14 amino acids. Written as DNA, the CDR3 is TGTGCCAGCAGTCCCGGGACAGATCCTTATGGCTACACCTTC. This codes for CASSPGTDPYGYTF.

The chain couples TRBV6-5 to TRBJ1-1; no definite D call. The CDR3 runs to 13 residues. The germline V gene has CDR1 MNHEY and CDR2 SVGAGI. V lost 2 bases and J 4 bases, leaving 8 bases between the germline ends. The CDR3 DNA reads TGTGCCAGCAGTTACCGGTCTTCCACTGAAGCTTTCTTT. Translation gives CASSYRSSTEAFF.

The chain recombines TRBV19 with TRBJ2-7, with a tentative D call TRBD1 (5 bases). The CDR3 sequence is 12 residues long. Germline V gene data show CDR1 as LNHDA and CDR2 as SQIVND (reference sequence). The germline V and J ends were trimmed by 5 bases and 4 bases, with 9 bases remaining between them. CDR3 amino acids: CASSDRQYEQYF. CDR3 coding DNA: TGTGCCAGTAGTGACCGACAGTACGAGCAGTACTTC.

The chain is built from TRBV6-1 and TRBJ2-3; the match to TRBD2 covers 7 bases. Trimming cost V 11 bases and J 2 bases; bases outside gene matches: 13. The CDR3 has 15 amino acids. The germline V gene has CDR1 MNHNS and CDR2 SASEGT. The CDR3 region has the DNA TGTGCCTCAAGCCCCGAGGGAGGGGACACAGATACGCAGTATTTT. It translates to CASSPEGGDTDTQYF.

This clonotype was found a few times. The chain combines TRBV27 with TRBJ2-1; 9 bases are a match to TRBD2. Germline-derived CDR1 and CDR2 are MNHEY and SMNVEV (reference sequence). V was pared by 3 bases and J by 2 bases, with 2 bases of the junction left unmatched. The length of the CDR3 is 15 residues. In DNA, the CDR3 is TGTGCCAGCAGTTTGGGCGGGAGGGCCTACAATGAGCAGTTCTTC. The encoded protein is CASSLGGRAYNEQFF.

J is TRBJ1-1 and V is TRBV28, with 7 nucleotides matching TRBD1. After removal of 5 bases from V and 4 bases from J, the junction contained 10 bases not matched to a gene. The CDR3 runs to 15 residues. Germline V gene sequence: CDR1 MDHEN, CDR2 SYDVKM. The CDR3 coding sequence is TGTGCCAGCAGTCCTTCGACAGGGTTGGGCACTGAAGCTTTCTTT. Translating it yields CASSPSTGLGTEAFF.

This clonotype was recorded once. The rearrangement joins TRBV19 to TRBJ2-3; possibly TRBD1 for D (6 bases). CDR1 and CDR2 (germline): LNHDA, SQIVND (reference sequence). V was pared by 6 bases and J by 3 bases, with 22 bases between. CDR3 size: 17 residues. CDR3 in amino acids: CASREDSRPVRTDTQYF. The CDR3 bases are TGTGCCAGTAGAGAGGACAGCCGACCGGTGCGTACAGATACGCAGTATTTT.

The rearrangement links TRBV11-1 to TRBJ2-7; D might be TRBD1 (6 bases). V lost 4 bases and J 2 bases, leaving 15 bases between the germline ends. Per germline, CDR1 SGHAT and CDR2 FQDESV (reference sequence). This CDR3 is 15 amino acids long. For the CDR3, the DNA is TGTGCCAGCAGCTCGAGCAGGACAGTAGCCTACGAGCAGTACTTC. This encodes CASSSSRTVAYEQYF.

This chain uses TRBV29-1 with TRBJ2-7; TRBD2 aligns across 9 bases. The germline V gene encodes CDR1 SQVTM and CDR2 ANQGSEA. The CDR3 totals 13 residues. With V trimmed by 4 bases and J by 7 bases, 8 bases remained unmatched. DNA for the CDR3: TGCAGCGTTGTGCCTAGCGGGGTGATTGAGCAGTACTTC. Translating it yields CSVVPSGVIEQYF.

V and J are TRBV27 and TRBJ2-7, with 9 bases matching TRBD2. Germline V gene sequence: CDR1 MNHEY, CDR2 SMNVEV (reference sequence). This CDR3 has 14 residues. J lost 0 bases, V lost 7 bases, and 4 bases had no gene match. The DNA for the CDR3 is TGTGCCAGCAAGAGGACTAGCGACTCCTACGAGCAGTACTTC. Translated: CASKRTSDSYEQYF.

With respect to this clonotype: Its ends do not fully match the called genes, so a read error is possible. The chain is built from TRBV29-1 and TRBJ2-7; 10 bases match TRBD2. The CDR3 extends over 16 amino acids. The germline CDR1 and CDR2 sequences are SQVTM and ANQGSEA. CDR3 amino acids: CSVEGRASGSHYKQYF. CDR3 nucleotide sequence: TGCAGCGTTGAAGGCAGGGCTAGCGGGAGCCACTACAAGCAGTACTTC.

The chain employs TRBV6-2 or TRBV6-3 and TRBJ1-1; D unclear. Trimming shortened V by 5 bases and J by 0 bases, and 19 bases separated the two germline ends. The germline V gene encodes CDR1 MNHEY and CDR2 SVGEGT. CDR3 length: 17 residues. CDR3 protein: CASSPNGLLKVNTEAFF. The CDR3 nucleotides read TGTGCCAGCAGTCCCAACGGTCTACTCAAGGTGAACACTGAAGCTTTCTTT.

This rearrangement joins TRBV15 to TRBJ1-1; no clear D. Germline CDR1 reads LNHNV; CDR2 reads YYDKDF (reference sequence). Between the trimmed V and J ends, which lost 0 bases and 8 bases, there was a span of 13 bases. The CDR3 length is 14 residues. In DNA, the CDR3 is TGTGCCACCAGCAGAGATAGGAGTTCTGGAGAAGCTTTCTTT. It codes for CATSRDRSSGEAFF. Filled out from reference TRBV15 and TRBJ1-1, the complete variable domain reads DAMVIQNPRYQVTQFGKPVTLSCSQTLNHNVMYWYQQKSSQAPKLLFHYYDKDFNNEADTPDNFQSRRPNTSFCFLDIRSPGLGDTAMYLCATSRDRSSGEAFFGQGTRLTVV.